The entry that follows covers one T cell receptor beta chain sequence. As yet, its antigen is unknown. This sample is part of a study of cytomegalovirus exposure and HLA in healthy donors. Study-wide background: Clustering assigned 81% of the approximately 400 genotyped donors to the Caucasian-associated ancestry cluster. Study-wide results and caveats: TCR association rates varied by HLA locus in a later analysis, with DRB1 highest and HLA-C lowest. Later on, a genetic analysis was performed. It linked a missense variant in DCLRE1C with V- and J-gene trimming of TCR beta. Sequencing had likely introduced a cluster of highly shared sequence variants as an artifact.

The CDR3 covers 14 residues. Germline-derived CDR1 and CDR2 are SGHRS and YFSETQ. V was trimmed by 1 base and J by 10 bases, leaving 17 bases between them. Primers included in the PCR were 60 Vbeta and 13 Jbeta primers. The repertoire was sequenced with immunoSEQ multiplex PCR; TCRdb's copy has only in-frame clones and lacks some. The sample consists of roughly 120,000 clones, 70% to 90% of them appearing once. The receptor was derived from a man in his forties or fifties in good health and CMV-seronegative. The chain couples TRBV5-1 to TRBJ1-1, with D hard to call. The material sequenced was PBMCs. The CDR3 loop is CASSLSHELNVAFF. As DNA, the CDR3 is TGCGCCAGCAGCTTGTCACACGAACTAAACGTAGCTTTCTTT.